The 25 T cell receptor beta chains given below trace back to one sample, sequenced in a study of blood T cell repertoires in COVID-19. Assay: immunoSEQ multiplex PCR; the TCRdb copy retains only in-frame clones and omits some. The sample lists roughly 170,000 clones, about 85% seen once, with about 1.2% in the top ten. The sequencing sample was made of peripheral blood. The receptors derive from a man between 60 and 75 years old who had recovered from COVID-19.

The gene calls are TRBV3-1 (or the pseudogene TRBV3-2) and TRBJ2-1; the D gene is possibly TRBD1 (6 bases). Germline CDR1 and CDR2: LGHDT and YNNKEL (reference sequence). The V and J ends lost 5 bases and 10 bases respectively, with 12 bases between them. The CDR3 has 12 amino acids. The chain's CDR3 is CASSLQGWEQFF. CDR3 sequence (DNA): TGTGCCAGCAGCTTACAGGGTTGGGAGCAGTTCTTC.

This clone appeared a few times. CDR3 sequence reads: CASSPRQGKGLSGNTIYF. For the CDR3, the DNA is TGTGCCAGCTCACCCAGACAGGGAAAGGGCCTCTCTGGAAACACCATATATTTT. This chain links TRBV18 with TRBJ1-3; TRBD1 agrees at 7 bases. The CDR3 runs 18 residues. V gave up 3 bases and J gave up 0 bases; unmatched junction bases: 11. Germline CDR1 and CDR2: KGHSH and LQKENI.

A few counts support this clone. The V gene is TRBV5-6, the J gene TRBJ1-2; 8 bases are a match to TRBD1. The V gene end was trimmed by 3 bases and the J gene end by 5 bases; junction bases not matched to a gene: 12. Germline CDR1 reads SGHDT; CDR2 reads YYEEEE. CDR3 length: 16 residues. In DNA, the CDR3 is TGTGCCAGCAGCTCGACACCGGGACAGGAAGCATATGGCTACACCTTC. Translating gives CASSSTPGQEAYGYTF.

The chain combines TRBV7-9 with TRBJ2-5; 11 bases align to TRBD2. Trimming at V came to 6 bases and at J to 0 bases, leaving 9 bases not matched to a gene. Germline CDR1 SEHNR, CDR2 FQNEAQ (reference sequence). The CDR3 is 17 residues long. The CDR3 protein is CASSSPRLAGNQETQYF. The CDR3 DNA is TGTGCCAGCAGTTCACCCCGACTAGCGGGAAACCAAGAGACCCAGTACTTC.

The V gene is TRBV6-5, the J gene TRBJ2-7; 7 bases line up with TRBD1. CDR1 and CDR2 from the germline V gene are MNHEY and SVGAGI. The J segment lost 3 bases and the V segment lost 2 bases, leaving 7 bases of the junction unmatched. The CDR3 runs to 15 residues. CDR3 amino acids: CASSYKLTGNYEQYF. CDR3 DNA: TGTGCCAGCAGTTACAAGTTGACAGGGAACTACGAGCAGTACTTC.

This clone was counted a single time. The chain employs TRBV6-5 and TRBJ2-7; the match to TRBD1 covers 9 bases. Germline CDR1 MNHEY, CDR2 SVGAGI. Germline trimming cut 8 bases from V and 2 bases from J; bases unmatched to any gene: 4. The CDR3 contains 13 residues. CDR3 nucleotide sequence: TGTGCCAGCGCCCGGGACAGGGCCTACGAGCAGTACTTC. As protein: CASARDRAYEQYF.

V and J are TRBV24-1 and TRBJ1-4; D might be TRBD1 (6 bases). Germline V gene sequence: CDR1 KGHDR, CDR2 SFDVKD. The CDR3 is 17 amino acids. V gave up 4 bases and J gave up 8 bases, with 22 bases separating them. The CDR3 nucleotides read TGTGCCACCAGTGACCGGGACCGACGAGGGGGTGAAGAAAAACTGTTTTTT. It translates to CATSDRDRRGGEEKLFF.

The CDR3 is CASSSGSNQPQHF. CDR3 coding DNA: TGTGCCAGCAGCTCAGGTAGCAATCAGCCCCAGCATTTT. The rearrangement links TRBV7-9 to TRBJ1-5; D remains ambiguous. Germline V gene lookup returns CDR1 SEHNR and CDR2 FQNEAQ (reference sequence). V was trimmed by 4 bases and J by 0 bases, leaving 4 bases between them. The CDR3 is 13 amino acids.

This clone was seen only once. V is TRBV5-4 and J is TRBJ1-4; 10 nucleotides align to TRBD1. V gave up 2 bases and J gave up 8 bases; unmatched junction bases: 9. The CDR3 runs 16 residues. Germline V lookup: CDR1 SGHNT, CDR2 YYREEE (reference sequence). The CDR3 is CASSLAPGQGQEKLFF. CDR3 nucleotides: TGTGCCAGCAGCTTAGCTCCGGGACAGGGGCAAGAAAAACTGTTTTTT.

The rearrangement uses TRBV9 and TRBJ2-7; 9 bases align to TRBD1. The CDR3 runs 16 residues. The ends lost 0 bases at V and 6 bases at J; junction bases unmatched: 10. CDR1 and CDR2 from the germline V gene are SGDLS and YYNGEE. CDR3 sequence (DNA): TGTGCCAGCAGCGTAGCTGGGGGACAGGGCGTCTCCGAGCAGTACTTC. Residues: CASSVAGGQGVSEQYF.

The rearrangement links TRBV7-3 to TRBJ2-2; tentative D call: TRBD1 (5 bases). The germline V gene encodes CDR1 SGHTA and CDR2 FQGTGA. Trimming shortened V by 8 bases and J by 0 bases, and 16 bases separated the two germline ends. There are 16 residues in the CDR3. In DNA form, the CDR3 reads TGTGCCAGCCAGCGCGACAGTAATTCGAACACCGGGGAGCTGTTTTTT. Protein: CASQRDSNSNTGELFF.

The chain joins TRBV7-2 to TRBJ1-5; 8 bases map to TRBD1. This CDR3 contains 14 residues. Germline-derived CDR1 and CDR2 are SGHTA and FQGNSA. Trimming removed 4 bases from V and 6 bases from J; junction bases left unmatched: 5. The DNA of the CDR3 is TGTGCCAGCAGCTCCGACAGGGGAAGTCAGCCCCAGCATTTT. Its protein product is CASSSDRGSQPQHF. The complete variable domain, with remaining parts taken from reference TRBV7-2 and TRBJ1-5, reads GAGVSQSPSNKVTEKGKDVELRCDPISGHTALYWYRQSLGQGLEFLIYFQGNSAPDKSGLPSDRFSAERTGGSVSTLTIQRTQQEDSAVYLCASSSDRGSQPQHFGDGTRLSIL.

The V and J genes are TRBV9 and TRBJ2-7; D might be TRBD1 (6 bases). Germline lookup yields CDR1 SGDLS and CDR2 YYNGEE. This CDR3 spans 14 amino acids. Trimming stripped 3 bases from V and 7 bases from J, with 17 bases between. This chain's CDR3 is CASSGNLGTTEQYF. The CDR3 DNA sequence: TGTGCCAGCAGCGGAAACCTAGGGACAACGGAGCAGTACTTC.

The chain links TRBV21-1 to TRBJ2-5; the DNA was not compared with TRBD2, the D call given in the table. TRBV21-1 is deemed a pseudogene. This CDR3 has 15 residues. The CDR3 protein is CASSPGTSSRETQYF. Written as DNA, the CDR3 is TGTGCCAGCAGTCCCGGGACTAGCTCTCGCGAGACCCAGTACTTC.

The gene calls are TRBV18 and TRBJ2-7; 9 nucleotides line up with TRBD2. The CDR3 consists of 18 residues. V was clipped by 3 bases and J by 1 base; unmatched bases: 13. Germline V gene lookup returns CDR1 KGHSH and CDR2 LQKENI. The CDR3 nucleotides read TGTGCCAGCTCACCTATACCTCCTCCCGGACTAGCGTCCTACGAGCAGTACTTC. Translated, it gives CASSPIPPPGLASYEQYF. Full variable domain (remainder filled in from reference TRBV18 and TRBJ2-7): NAGVMQNPRHLVRRRGQEARLRCSPMKGHSHVYWYRQLPEEGLKFMVYLQKENIIDESGMPKERFSAEFPKEGPSILRIQQVVRGDSAAYFCASSPIPPPGLASYEQYFGPGTRLTVT.

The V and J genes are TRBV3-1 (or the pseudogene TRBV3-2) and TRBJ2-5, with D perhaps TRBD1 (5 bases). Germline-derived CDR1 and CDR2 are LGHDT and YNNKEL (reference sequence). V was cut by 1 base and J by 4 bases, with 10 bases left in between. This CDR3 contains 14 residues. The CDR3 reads CASSQVGRVETQYF. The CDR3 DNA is TGTGCCAGCAGCCAAGTGGGCAGGGTAGAGACCCAGTACTTC.

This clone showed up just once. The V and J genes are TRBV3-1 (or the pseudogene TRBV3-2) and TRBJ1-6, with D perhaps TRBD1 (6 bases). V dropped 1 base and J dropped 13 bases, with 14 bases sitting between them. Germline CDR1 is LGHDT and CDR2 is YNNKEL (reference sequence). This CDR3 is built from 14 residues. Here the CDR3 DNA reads TGTGCCAGCAGCCAAGGGACACAGGGTGTCCCCCTCCACTTT. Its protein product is CASSQGTQGVPLHF.

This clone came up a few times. The CDR3 sequence is CASSQDIAQNEKLFF. The DNA for the CDR3 is TGCGCCAGCAGCCAAGATATCGCCCAGAATGAAAAACTGTTTTTT. This rearrangement joins TRBV4-3 to TRBJ1-4; no reliable D call. V lost 0 bases and J lost 5, with 10 bases in between. The CDR3 is 15 residues long. The germline gives CDR1 LGHNA, CDR2 YSLEER.

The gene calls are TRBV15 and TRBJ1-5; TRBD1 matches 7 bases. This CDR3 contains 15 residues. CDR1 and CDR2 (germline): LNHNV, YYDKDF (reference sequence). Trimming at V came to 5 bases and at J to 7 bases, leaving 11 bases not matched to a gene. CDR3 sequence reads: CATSAMTGSRQPQHF. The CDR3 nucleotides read TGTGCCACCAGCGCCATGACAGGGTCTAGGCAGCCCCAGCATTTT. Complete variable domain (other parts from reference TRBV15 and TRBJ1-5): DAMVIQNPRYQVTQFGKPVTLSCSQTLNHNVMYWYQQKSSQAPKLLFHYYDKDFNNEADTPDNFQSRRPNTSFCFLDIRSPGLGDTAMYLCATSAMTGSRQPQHFGDGTRLSIL.

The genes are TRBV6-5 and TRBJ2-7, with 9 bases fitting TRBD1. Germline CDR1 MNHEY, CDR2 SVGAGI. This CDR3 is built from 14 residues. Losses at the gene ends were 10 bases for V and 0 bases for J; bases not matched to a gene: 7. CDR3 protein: CATLDRGSSYEQYF. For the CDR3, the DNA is TGTGCCACCCTCGACAGGGGGAGCTCCTACGAGCAGTACTTC.

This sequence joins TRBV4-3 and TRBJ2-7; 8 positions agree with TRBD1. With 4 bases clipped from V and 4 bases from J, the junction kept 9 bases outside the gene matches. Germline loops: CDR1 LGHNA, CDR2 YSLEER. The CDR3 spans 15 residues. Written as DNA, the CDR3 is TGCGCCAGCAGCCTCCTTCAGGGGGCGCAATACGAGCAGTACTTC. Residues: CASSLLQGAQYEQYF.

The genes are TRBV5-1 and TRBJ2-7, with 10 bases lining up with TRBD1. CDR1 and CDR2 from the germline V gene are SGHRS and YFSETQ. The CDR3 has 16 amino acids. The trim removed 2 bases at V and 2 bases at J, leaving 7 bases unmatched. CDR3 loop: CASSLGGTGVAYEQYF. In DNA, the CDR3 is TGCGCCAGCAGCTTAGGTGGGACAGGGGTTGCCTACGAGCAGTACTTC.

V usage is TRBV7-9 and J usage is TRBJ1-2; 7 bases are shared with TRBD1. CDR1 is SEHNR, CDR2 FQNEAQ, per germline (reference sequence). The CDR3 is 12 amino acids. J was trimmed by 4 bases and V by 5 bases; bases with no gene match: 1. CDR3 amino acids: CASSRDSYGYTF. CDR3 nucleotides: TGTGCCAGCAGCCGGGACAGCTATGGCTACACCTTC.

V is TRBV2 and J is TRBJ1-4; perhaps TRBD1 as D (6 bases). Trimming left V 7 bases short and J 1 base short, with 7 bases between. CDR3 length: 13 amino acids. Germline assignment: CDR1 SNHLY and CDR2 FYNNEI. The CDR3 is CASTDRTNEKLFF. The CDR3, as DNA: TGTGCCAGCACGGACAGAACTAATGAAAAACTGTTTTTT.

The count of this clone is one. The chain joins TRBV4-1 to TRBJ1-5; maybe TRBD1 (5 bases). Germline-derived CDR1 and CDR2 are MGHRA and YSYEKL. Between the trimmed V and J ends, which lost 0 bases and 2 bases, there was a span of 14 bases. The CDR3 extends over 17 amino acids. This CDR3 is CASSQDKGVRGNQPQHF. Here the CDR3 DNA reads TGCGCCAGCAGCCAAGATAAAGGGGTTCGGGGCAATCAGCCCCAGCATTTT.